This T cell receptor (beta chain) was identified during a study of cytomegalovirus exposure and HLA in healthy donors. This clone was seen a single time. No antigen is known for it. Findings and limits, study-wide: In an earlier analysis, about 87% or about 30%: the productive usage of most TCR beta V segments. In vitro experiments confirmed that three CMV-associated chains were specific for CMV antigens.

A multiplex PCR was run with 60 Vbeta primers and 13 Jbeta primers. Sequencing was performed with immunoSEQ multiplex PCR; in TCRdb, only in-frame clones are kept and a portion is missing. The table lists around 200,000 clones, 60% to 85% of them singletons. Trimming took off 3 bases at V and 7 bases at J, with 12 bases between the two ends. The CDR3 is 14 amino acids. CDR1 KGHSH and CDR2 LQKENI come from the germline V gene. The rearrangement links TRBV18 to TRBJ2-2, with D tentatively TRBD2 (5 bases). The clonotype comes from a middle-aged man in good health and CMV-seronegative. The specimen was PBMCs. The CDR3 bases are TGTGCCAGCTCACCGGGAGCCCGGATCGGGGAGCTGTTTTTT. Translated: CASSPGARIGELFF.